A selection of T cell receptor beta chains follows, all from one sample in a study of cytomegalovirus exposure and HLA in healthy donors. Using immunoSEQ multiplex PCR, the repertoire was profiled, and TCRdb retains in-frame clones only, with some absent. The sample shows some 130,000 clones, approximately 84% of them seen only once. The sequenced material came from PBMCs. The source is a man between 25 and 39 years old in good health and CMV-seropositive. Both conserved end residues are part of each CDR3. The D gene is left open where the match is weak. Clone size is not always given. Where it is, it says once, few, many or a class for expanded clones.

>-|TRBV7-6|-|TRBJ2-5
TGTGCCAGCAGCCTAAGGGGCGAGACCCAGTACTTC
CASSLRGETQYF
>-|TRBV7-9|-|TRBJ2-7
TGTGCCAGCAGCCCCCTAGGCGGCTACGAGCAGTACTTC
CASSPLGGYEQYF
>-|TRBV4-1|TRBD1|TRBJ1-2
TGCGCCAGCAGCCAAGGACAACAGGGGGCCTATGGCTACACCTTC
CASSQGQQGAYGYTF
>-|TRBV19|-|TRBJ1-2
TGTGCCAGTAGAAACTCCGGGACTCCAGCTAACTATGGCTACACCTTC
CASRNSGTPANYGYTF
>-|TRBV7-3|-|TRBJ2-2
TGTGCCAGCAGCTTGAGGGTCGCGGGACCGAACACCGGGGAGCTGTTTTTT
CASSLRVAGPNTGELFF
>-|TRBV11-1|TRBD2|TRBJ2-3
TGTGCCGGAAGAGCGGGACTGGGAGATACGCAGTATTTT
CAGRAGLGDTQYF
>-|TRBV5-6|-|TRBJ1-5
TGTGCCAGCAGCTTGGGTGGGCAGTGGAATCAGCCCCAGCATTTT
CASSLGGQWNQPQHF
>-|TRBV19|-|TRBJ1-2
TGTGCCAGTAGTATGTCAGGTTATAACTATGGCTACACCTTC
CASSMSGYNYGYTF
>-|TRBV10-3|TRBD1|TRBJ2-7
TGTGCCATCAGTGACCCGGGACAGGGGAAGCACGAGCAGTACTTC
CAISDPGQGKHEQYF
>-|TRBV7-2|TRBD1|TRBJ1-6
TGTGCCAGCAGCCCAACTGGACAGGGCAGGCCACCCCTCCACTTT
CASSPTGQGRPPLHF
>once|TRBV16|TRBD1|TRBJ1-1
TGTGCCAGCAGCCACCCGGGACAGGGGAACACTGAAGCTTTCTTT
CASSHPGQGNTEAFF
>-|TRBV6-1|-|TRBJ2-7
TGTGCCAGCTTGCGTGCGGGCTCCTACGAGCAGTACTTC
CASLRAGSYEQYF
>-|TRBV6-6|-|TRBJ2-7
TGTGCCAGCAGTTACGACAGGTGGAGCCACGAGCAGTACTTC
CASSYDRWSHEQYF
>-|TRBV9|-|TRBJ1-3
TGTGCCAGCAGCCCCAGGGTGGGCTCTGGAAACACCATATATTTT
CASSPRVGSGNTIYF
>few|TRBV7-9|TRBD1|TRBJ1-1
TGTGCCAGCAGCTCCGAGGGACAGGGTTCTGAAGCTTTCTTT
CASSSEGQGSEAFF
>-|TRBV5-1|-|TRBJ2-3
TGCGCCAGCAGCTTGGTGGCGGCCAACACAGATACGCAGTATTTT
CASSLVAANTDTQYF
>-|TRBV10-3|TRBD2|TRBJ2-7
TGTGCCATCAAGGGACTAGCGGGAGGCCCTTCGGACTACGAGCAGTACTTC
CAIKGLAGGPSDYEQYF
>-|TRBV5-6|-|TRBJ2-5
TGTGCCAGCAGCGATCCCAGGACAGCCCAAGAGACCCAGTACTTC
CASSDPRTAQETQYF
>-|TRBV5-6|TRBD2|TRBJ2-3
TGTGCCAGCAACAATGGTCGGAGGACGGGGGGGGGCGATACGCAGTATTTT
CASNNGRRTGGGDTQYF
>-|TRBV6-1|-|TRBJ1-1
TGTGCCAGCAGTGACAGGGGTGAAGCTTTCTTT
CASSDRGEAFF
>-|TRBV7-9|TRBD2|TRBJ2-3
TGTGCCAGCAGCATACTAGCGGGTGCCCGCACAGATACGCAGTATTTT
CASSILAGARTDTQYF
>-|TRBV5-1|TRBD1|TRBJ2-3
TGCGCCAGCAGCGGACAGGGGGCGGGAAGGACAGATACGCAGTATTTT
CASSGQGAGRTDTQYF
>-|TRBV2|-|TRBJ2-5
TGTGCCAGCAGTGACCCACAGGTTATTCAAGAGACCCAGTACTTC
CASSDPQVIQETQYF
>-|TRBV5-1|TRBD1|TRBJ2-5
TGCGCCAGCAGCCCCGCCGACAGGGGCGGACAAGAGACCCAGTACTTC
CASSPADRGGQETQYF
>-|TRBV19|-|TRBJ2-1
TGTGCCAGTAGTCGGGCGACCCAGGGGTTCTACAATGAGCAGTTCTTC
CASSRATQGFYNEQFF
>-|TRBV7-3|-|TRBJ1-3
TGTGCCAGCAGCTTCAGCCCCGGGAACACCATATATTTT
CASSFSPGNTIYF
>-|TRBV5-1|TRBD1|TRBJ1-1
TGCGCCAGCAGCTTGGCCAGGGGGCTGTACACTGAAGCTTTCTTT
CASSLARGLYTEAFF
>-|TRBV29-1|TRBD1|TRBJ1-2
TGCAGCGGGGGACAGGGAGTCTATGCGAGCTACACCTTC
CSGGQGVYASYTF
>-|TRBV6-6|-|TRBJ2-1
TGTGCCAGCAGTGGGCGTGGCGGGATAAATGAGCAGTTCTTC
CASSGRGGINEQFF
>once|TRBV15|TRBD1|TRBJ1-5
TGTGCCACCGGGACAGTCGGTCGGCCCCAGCATTTT
CATGTVGRPQHF
>-|TRBV10-3|TRBD1|TRBJ1-1
TGTGCCATCAGCGAGACAGGGTACACTGAAGCTTTCTTT
CAISETGYTEAFF
>-|TRBV5-1|TRBD1|TRBJ2-1
TGCGCCAGCAGACCCGGGACAGGGGGCAACTACAATGAGCAGTTCTTC
CASRPGTGGNYNEQFF
>few|TRBV6-5|-|TRBJ2-7
TGTGCCAGCAGTAGACAGCTACGCCCCACTGAGCAGTACTTC
CASSRQLRPTEQYF
>-|TRBV6-5|TRBD1|TRBJ2-7
TGTGCCAGCAGCCGGGACAGGGCGGCCTACGAGCAGTACTTC
CASSRDRAAYEQYF
>-|TRBV27|-|TRBJ2-7
TGTGCCAGCAGTTTAACCTCCAGATACGAGCAGTACTTC
CASSLTSRYEQYF
>once|TRBV2|TRBD2|TRBJ2-5
TGTGCCAGCAGGGAAATAGCGGGGGGAGGGGAGACCCAGTACTTC
CASREIAGGGETQYF
>-|TRBV5-4|TRBD2|TRBJ2-1
TGTGCCAGCAGCTTGGAAGGGACTAGCGGCTACAATGAGCAGTTCTTC
CASSLEGTSGYNEQFF
>-|TRBV29-1|-|TRBJ1-5
TGCAGCGTTGGGGCACTCAATCAGCCCCAGCATTTT
CSVGALNQPQHF
>-|TRBV5-1|-|TRBJ1-2
TGCGCCAGCAGCTTGGTTATGGCGGGGGAGGGCTATGGCTACACCTTC
CASSLVMAGEGYGYTF
>-|TRBV7-2|-|TRBJ2-3
TGTGCCAGCAGCTTATTAGGACAACTTAGCACAGATACGCAGTATTTT
CASSLLGQLSTDTQYF
>-|TRBV18|TRBD2|TRBJ2-7
TGTGCCAGCTCACCCGGGGGGGGCGGTAGCGACGAGCAGTACTTC
CASSPGGGGSDEQYF
>-|TRBV19|-|TRBJ2-3
TGTGCCAGTAGTCCCCGGGGGGCCTCAGATACGCAGTATTTT
CASSPRGASDTQYF
>few|TRBV30|TRBD1|TRBJ1-4
TGTGCCTGGAGTAGGACAGGGTGGGATGAAAAACTGTTTTTT
CAWSRTGWDEKLFF
>-|TRBV7-2|-|TRBJ1-5
TGTGCCAGCAGCCCCAGGGGAGGGGGGTCAACAATGCAGCCCCAGCATTTT
CASSPRGGGSTMQPQHF
>-|TRBV5-6|TRBD1|TRBJ2-7
TGTGCCAGCAGCTTTGCTGGGACAGCAGAGTACTTC
CASSFAGTAEYF
>-|TRBV28|TRBD1|TRBJ2-7
TGTGCCAGCAGTACTCCGGGACAGGGATCCTACGAGCAGTACTTC
CASSTPGQGSYEQYF
>once|TRBV28|TRBD1|TRBJ1-4
TGTGCCAGCAGTTCAGTCAGGGGGCGCGAAAAACTGTTTTTT
CASSSVRGREKLFF
>once|TRBV5-1|-|TRBJ2-7
TGCGCCAGCAGCGGCCCGGGGGGCCCCTACGAGCAGTACTTC
CASSGPGGPYEQYF
>-|TRBV5-1|TRBD2|TRBJ2-5
TGCGCCAGCAGCTTAGGACTAGCGGGGTCACAAGAGACCCAGTACTTC
CASSLGLAGSQETQYF
>-|TRBV19|TRBD2|TRBJ2-1
TGTGCCTCCAGTCCGCGGGAGTCGGGTGAGCAGTTCTTC
CASSPRESGEQFF
>few|TRBV19|-|TRBJ1-1
TGTGCCAGTAGGTCCGGACTTGAAGCTTTCTTT
CASRSGLEAFF
>few|TRBV27|TRBD1|TRBJ2-7
TGTGCCAGCAGCTTACAGGGGGCCTACGAGCAGTACTTC
CASSLQGAYEQYF
>-|TRBV11-3|-|TRBJ2-6
TGTGCCAGCAGCCCAGACAGCTCTGGGGCCAACGTCCTGACTTTC
CASSPDSSGANVLTF